This entry concerns a single TCR beta chain. What it binds is not known. The data are from a study of shared clonotypes between healthy human individuals. Sequencing used immunoSEQ multiplex PCR; TCRdb keeps in-frame clones, though not all of them. This sample has millions of clones, with approximately 95% found just once. Every donor was a Caucasian adult from Nashville, Tennessee. CD4+ cells yielded CD45RA+ naive and CD45RA-negative memory subsets. Deletions cut 1 base from V and 7 bases from J, with 8 bases between. The CDR3 is 13 residues long. Per germline, CDR1 SEHNR and CDR2 FQNEAQ (reference sequence). Study observations and caveats: Owing to a small donor count, the genetic and exposure-history diversity represented was limited.

The receptor comes from a man between 18 and 35 years old in good health. The V call is TRBV7-9, the J call TRBJ2-1; D unresolved. Material: naive CD4+ T cells sorted from blood. The subset here: CD45RA+ positively selected. The CDR3 DNA reads as TGTGCCAGCAGCTTAGGTACCCCGAATGAGCAGTTCTTC. Encoded protein: CASSLGTPNEQFF.